Only a few counts were recorded for the clone carrying this T cell receptor (beta chain). Its antigen is not identified. This entry comes from a study of blood T cells in healthy people across ages. Total RNA amounts of at least 6 micrograms were extracted per sample. V lost 3 bases to trimming and J lost 3 bases, with 11 bases between them. Germline V gives CDR1 SNHLY, CDR2 FYNNEI. This CDR3 spans 15 amino acids. General observations from the study: Long-lived and aged donors differed, with more naive CD4+ cells and higher diversity in the long-lived. Strong correlation linked observed beta diversity and percent naive T cells.

It was with a sample-barcoded 5' primer and a J-beta primer mix that a second PCR of roughly 7 to 12 cycles was run. One entry per CDR3 protein results from TCRdb running MiXCR on the 5' RACE reads. This table holds about 670,000 distinct CDR3 sequences, approximately 40% found once. The clonotype comes from a man older than 75 in good health. The sample consisted of blood. This rearrangement joins TRBV2 to TRBJ1-4; D is undetermined. CDR3 in DNA: TGTGCCAGCAGTGAGAGGGCCGCGTCTAATGAAAAACTGTTTTTT. Its translation: CASSERAASNEKLFF. The complete variable domain, with remaining parts taken from reference TRBV2 and TRBJ1-4, reads EPEVTQTPSHQVTQMGQEVILRCVPISNHLYFYWYRQILGQKVEFLVSFYNNEISEKSEIFDDQFSVERPDGSNFTLKIRSTKLEDSAMYFCASSERAASNEKLFFGSGTQLSVL.